These 29 T cell receptor beta chains were sequenced from one sample in a study of PD-L1 blockade in urothelial cancer. Sequencing used immunoSEQ multiplex PCR; TCRdb keeps in-frame clones, though not all of them. Counted here are roughly 49,000 clones, roughly 87% occurring once; the ten biggest clones make up about 7.6%. The source was PBMCs, collected around atezolizumab (anti-PD-L1) treatment. All receptors derive from a man between 60 and 75 years old with urothelial cancer.

This chain connects TRBV5-1 to TRBJ1-1; no clear D. CDR1 and CDR2 from the germline V gene are SGHRS and YFSETQ. The CDR3 sequence is 14 residues long. V was cut by 0 bases and J by 1 base, with 7 bases left in between. The CDR3 is CASSLDTENTEAFF. The CDR3 nucleotides read TGCGCCAGCAGCTTGGATACAGAGAACACTGAAGCTTTCTTT.

The J gene is TRBJ1-4, the V gene TRBV6-5; the match to TRBD1 covers 7 bases. Germline assignment: CDR1 MNHEY and CDR2 SVGAGI. The CDR3 extends over 11 amino acids. With 5 bases clipped from V and 10 bases from J, the junction kept 1 base outside the gene matches. DNA for the CDR3: TGTGCCAGCAGTCGACAGGGAAAACTGTTTTTT. It specifies CASSRQGKLFF.

J is TRBJ1-2 and V is TRBV28, with a tentative D call TRBD1 (5 bases). The CDR3 consists of 14 residues. Germline CDR1 is MDHEN and CDR2 is SYDVKM. Trimming pared 6 bases from V and 2 bases from J, leaving 13 bases between. CDR3 protein: CASRPGGDNYGYTF. Written as DNA, the CDR3 is TGTGCCAGCAGACCCGGCGGGGACAACTATGGCTACACCTTC.

CDR3 in amino acids: CASGKSGGKETQYF. In DNA, the CDR3 is TGTGCTAGCGGCAAAAGCGGGGGGAAAGAGACCCAGTACTTC. The chain has TRBV7-7 and TRBJ2-5; TRBD2 matches at 9 bases. Germline V gives CDR1 SSHAT, CDR2 FNYEAQ (reference sequence). CDR3 size: 14 residues.

This chain links TRBV28 with TRBJ2-7; D is possibly TRBD1 (5 bases). V was cut by 1 base and J by 2 bases, with 18 bases left in between. Germline V gene lookup returns CDR1 MDHEN and CDR2 SYDVKM. CDR3 length: 17 amino acids. The CDR3 nucleotides are TGTGCCAGCAGTTTATCGATCGACAGCGCTTCCCCCTACGAGCAGTACTTC. Amino acid sequence: CASSLSIDSASPYEQYF.

The chain employs TRBV18 and TRBJ2-7; TRBD2 might be the D (7 bases). The CDR3 is 14 residues long. Germline V gene data show CDR1 as KGHSH and CDR2 as LQKENI. Trimming took off 3 bases at V and 2 bases at J, with 11 bases between the two ends. CDR3 bases: TGTGCCAGCTCACCGGGGGGGGCGGCCTACGAGCAGTACTTC. The encoded protein is CASSPGGAAYEQYF.

The CDR3 DNA reads TGTGCCAGCAGTTTAAGCGGGCAGCGGAATTCACCCCTCCACTTT. Its translation: CASSLSGQRNSPLHF. The V and J genes are TRBV28 and TRBJ1-6; no clear D gene. Germline CDR1 reads MDHEN; CDR2 reads SYDVKM. The CDR3 contains 15 residues. V lost 2 bases, J lost 7 bases, and 12 bases lay in between. Supplemented by reference TRBV28 and TRBJ1-6, the full variable domain reads DVKVTQSSRYLVKRTGEKVFLECVQDMDHENMFWYRQDPGLGLRLIYFSYDVKMKEKGDIPEGYSVSREKKERFSLILESASTNQTSMYLCASSLSGQRNSPLHFGNGTRLTVT.

This clone appeared a few times. The chain combines TRBV6-5 with TRBJ2-7, with TRBD1 matching 9 bases. The CDR3 spans 14 residues. With V trimmed by 2 bases and J by 2 bases, 1 base remained unmatched. Germline CDR1 is MNHEY and CDR2 is SVGAGI. The CDR3: CASSYRDRAYEQYF. The CDR3 bases are TGTGCCAGCAGTTACCGGGACAGGGCCTACGAGCAGTACTTC.

V and J are TRBV6-1 and TRBJ1-1; no reliable D call. The CDR3 covers 14 residues. Germline V gene sequence: CDR1 MNHNS, CDR2 SASEGT. Trimming removed 0 bases at V and 7 bases at J, with 12 bases between. This CDR3 is CASSEARRGGEAFF. The CDR3 DNA reads as TGTGCCAGCAGTGAAGCCCGGCGGGGAGGTGAAGCTTTCTTT.

The chain employs TRBV2 and TRBJ2-7; maybe TRBD1 (6 bases). CDR1 is SNHLY, CDR2 FYNNEI, per germline. Deletions cut 8 bases from V and 6 bases from J, with 14 bases between. The CDR3 contains 12 residues. CDR3: CASHLDRSEQYF. CDR3 DNA sequence: TGTGCCAGCCACTTAGACAGGAGCGAGCAGTACTTC.

This chain uses TRBV14 with TRBJ2-1; maybe TRBD1 (6 bases). Trimming pared 0 bases from V and 2 bases from J, leaving 8 bases between. Germline CDR1 SGHDN, CDR2 FVKESK. This CDR3 is built from 15 residues. The CDR3 DNA is TGTGCCAGCAGCCAAGATAGGACAGCCTACAATGAGCAGTTCTTC. It encodes CASSQDRTAYNEQFF.

The CDR3 loop reads CASSSPPADTQYF. The CDR3 region has the DNA TGTGCCAGCAGCTCCCCTCCCGCAGATACGCAGTATTTT. The chain has TRBV7-3 and TRBJ2-3; D is unresolved. The V end was cut by 4 bases, the J end by 4 bases, with 9 bases between. The CDR3 spans 13 residues. Germline values: CDR1 SGHTA, CDR2 FQGTGA.

This chain links TRBV19 with TRBJ2-3; 7 bases align to TRBD1. V was pared by 8 bases and J by 5 bases, with 10 bases of the junction left unmatched. The germline V gene encodes CDR1 LNHDA and CDR2 SQIVND (reference sequence). CDR3 size: 14 residues. CDR3 coding DNA: TGTGCCAGTGCCGACAGGGTAGGAAAAGATACGCAGTATTTT. Residues: CASADRVGKDTQYF.

J is TRBJ2-5 and V is TRBV29-1, with D possibly matching TRBD1 (6 bases). With 6 bases removed from V and 1 base from J, the gap between germline ends came to 15 bases. This CDR3 spans 14 amino acids. CDR1 is SQVTM, CDR2 ANQGSEA, per germline. The CDR3 DNA reads TGCAGCGTCGCCGGGACATCAGGCCAAGAGACCCAGTACTTC. Translation: CSVAGTSGQETQYF. Looking up the rest from reference TRBV29-1 and TRBJ2-5 gives the full variable domain: SAVISQKPSRDICQRGTSLTIQCQVDSQVTMMFWYRQQPGQSLTLIATANQGSEATYESGFVIDKFPISRPNLTFSTLTVSNMSPEDSSIYLCSVAGTSGQETQYFGPGTRLLVL.

The chain has TRBV28 and TRBJ2-7; 11 bases fit TRBD2. This CDR3 comprises 15 residues. Germline V gives CDR1 MDHEN, CDR2 SYDVKM. V shed 6 bases and J 2 bases; nucleotides not matched to a gene: 6. The CDR3: CASRLAGGAPYEQYF. The CDR3 nucleotides are TGTGCCAGCAGATTAGCGGGGGGGGCCCCCTACGAGCAGTACTTC.

The chain carries TRBV28 and TRBJ1-1; 8 bases align to TRBD1. The CDR3 extends over 14 amino acids. Trimming cost V 5 bases and J 0 bases; bases outside gene matches: 2. The germline CDR1 and CDR2 sequences are MDHEN and SYDVKM. CDR3 sequence reads: CASSPTGVNTEAFF. As DNA, the CDR3 is TGTGCCAGCAGTCCGACAGGGGTGAACACTGAAGCTTTCTTT.

This chain joins TRBV18 and TRBJ2-5; weak D call: TRBD2 (5 bases). CDR3 length: 15 residues. V was pared by 2 bases and J by 0 bases, with 10 bases between. Germline V gene sequence: CDR1 KGHSH, CDR2 LQKENI. Here the CDR3 reads CASSPGEWDQETQYF. CDR3 bases: TGTGCCAGCTCACCAGGGGAGTGGGACCAAGAGACCCAGTACTTC.

The chain carries TRBV7-2 and TRBJ2-7; a possible D gene is TRBD2 (6 bases). Germline lookup yields CDR1 SGHTA and CDR2 FQGNSA. The CDR3 covers 14 residues. Trimming took 3 bases from V and 2 from J, leaving 11 bases between them. CDR3 loop: CASSFQGGPYEQYF. CDR3 coding DNA: TGTGCCAGCAGCTTCCAGGGAGGACCCTACGAGCAGTACTTC.

This clone came up a few times. The genes are TRBV4-1 and TRBJ1-1, with D unresolved. Trimming removed 4 bases at V and 1 base at J, with 13 bases between. Germline V gives CDR1 MGHRA, CDR2 YSYEKL. The CDR3 extends over 15 amino acids. CDR3 DNA: TGCGCCAGCAGCCCTTTCGGGTCGGGGAACACTGAAGCTTTCTTT. This codes for CASSPFGSGNTEAFF.

The CDR3, as DNA: TGTGCCAGTAGTATTGGAGGAGGCCCGCTGGGGCAGTTCTTC. This encodes CASSIGGGPLGQFF. The chain is built from TRBV19 and TRBJ2-1; weak D call: TRBD2 (5 bases). This CDR3 is 14 amino acids long. CDR1 and CDR2 (germline): LNHDA, SQIVND (reference sequence). V lost 3 bases and J 12 bases, leaving 18 bases between the germline ends.

This rearrangement joins TRBV4-1 to TRBJ1-6; D is possibly TRBD1 (6 bases). The CDR3 is 16 amino acids. V lost 1 base and J 9 bases, leaving 16 bases between the germline ends. The germline CDR1 and CDR2 sequences are MGHRA and YSYEKL. The CDR3, as DNA: TGCGCCAGCAGCCAAGTTTTCGCACAGGGTACTTCACCCCTCCACTTT. This gives the protein CASSQVFAQGTSPLHF.

The genes are TRBV18 and TRBJ2-7, with 9 bases lining up with TRBD2. V was pared by 3 bases and J by 5 bases, with 8 bases of the junction left unmatched. CDR1 and CDR2 (germline): KGHSH, LQKENI. This CDR3 contains 15 residues. The CDR3 DNA reads TGTGCCAGCTCACCTGGCGCGGGGGGGCAGAACGAGCAGTACTTC. This sequence encodes CASSPGAGGQNEQYF.

The V call is TRBV4-2, the J call TRBJ2-3; 15 nucleotides match TRBD2. The CDR3 spans 18 residues. Trimming took 4 bases from V and 1 from J; bases not matched to a gene: 6. CDR1 and CDR2 (germline): LGHNA, YNFKEQ. This CDR3 is CASSPKGTSGGRTDTQYF. The CDR3 DNA reads as TGTGCCAGCAGCCCGAAAGGGACTAGCGGGGGGCGCACAGATACGCAGTATTTT.

This clone was counted a single time. V usage is TRBV18 and J usage is TRBJ1-3, with unresolved D. This CDR3 is 14 amino acids long. Per germline, CDR1 KGHSH and CDR2 LQKENI. Deletions cut 2 bases from V and 4 bases from J, with 9 bases between. In DNA form, the CDR3 reads TGTGCCAGCTCACCAGAGGATATCGGAAACACCATATATTTT. The encoded protein is CASSPEDIGNTIYF.

The table lists this clone with a count of one. V is TRBV5-4 and J is TRBJ2-7; D gene uncertain. Trimming pared 5 bases from V and 6 bases from J, leaving 12 bases between. CDR3 length: 12 residues. The germline gives CDR1 SGHNT, CDR2 YYREEE (reference sequence). CDR3 amino acids: CASRSRSGEQYF. CDR3 nucleotide sequence: TGTGCCAGCAGATCCCGGTCCGGCGAGCAGTACTTC.

The rearrangement uses TRBV6-1 and TRBJ2-7, with 11 bases lining up with TRBD2. This CDR3 spans 15 amino acids. Trimming cost V 3 bases and J 2 bases; bases outside gene matches: 3. Germline V gene data show CDR1 as MNHNS and CDR2 as SASEGT. The CDR3 bases are TGTGCCAGCAGTGAGGGACTAGCGGACACCTACGAGCAGTACTTC. Translating it yields CASSEGLADTYEQYF.

V and J are TRBV5-1 and TRBJ2-5, with 11 nucleotides matching TRBD2. CDR1 is SGHRS and CDR2 is YFSETQ in the germline V gene. With V trimmed by 1 base and J by 3 bases, 5 bases remained unmatched. This CDR3 comprises 16 residues. The CDR3 sequence: CASSLILAGVEETQYF. CDR3 sequence (DNA): TGCGCCAGCAGCTTGATACTAGCGGGGGTCGAAGAGACCCAGTACTTC.

This sequence joins TRBV5-5 and TRBJ2-3, with TRBD2 matching over 7 bases. CDR1 and CDR2 (germline): SGHKS, YYEKEE (reference sequence). V lost 2 bases, J lost 1 base, and 7 bases stayed unmatched. The CDR3 runs 16 residues. CDR3 nucleotide sequence: TGTGCCAGCAGCTTAACGGCAGGGAGGGGCACAGATACGCAGTATTTT. This sequence encodes CASSLTAGRGTDTQYF. Using reference TRBV5-5 and TRBJ2-3 for the parts outside the CDR3, the full variable domain is DAGVTQSPTHLIKTRGQQVTLRCSPISGHKSVSWYQQVLGQGPQFIFQYYEKEERGRGNFPDRFSARQFPNYSSELNVNALLLGDSALYLCASSLTAGRGTDTQYFGPGTRLTVL.

As regards this clone: One junction end disagrees with the germline gene, perhaps due to a read error. The chain combines TRBV7-7 with TRBJ2-2; D uncertain. Germline loops: CDR1 SSHAT, CDR2 FNYEAQ (reference sequence). The CDR3 has 13 residues. The CDR3 DNA is TGTGCTAGCAGCTTACCGGGCACCGGGGAGCTGTTTTTT. This codes for CASSLPGTGELFF.